This TCR beta chain derives from a study of blood T cell repertoires in COVID-19. Study overall: The cDNA or gDNA used as material had been derived from T cells, B-cell-depleted T cells, or PBMCs.

The assay was immunoSEQ multiplex PCR, and TCRdb's table has in-frame clones only and misses some. The sample contains around 45,000 clones, around nine tenths of which appear only once. CDR3 size: 16 residues. In germline, CDR1 is KGHDR, CDR2 SFDVKD. The V gene end was trimmed by 3 bases and the J gene end by 7 bases; junction bases not matched to a gene: 12. What was sequenced was peripheral blood. The V and J genes are TRBV24-1 and TRBJ1-2; 8 bases align to TRBD1. The clonotype originates from a man in his sixties with active or convalescent COVID-19. CDR3 residues: CATSDVPRTGSGGYTF. In DNA form, the CDR3 reads TGTGCCACCAGTGATGTCCCGAGGACAGGGAGTGGTGGCTACACCTTC.